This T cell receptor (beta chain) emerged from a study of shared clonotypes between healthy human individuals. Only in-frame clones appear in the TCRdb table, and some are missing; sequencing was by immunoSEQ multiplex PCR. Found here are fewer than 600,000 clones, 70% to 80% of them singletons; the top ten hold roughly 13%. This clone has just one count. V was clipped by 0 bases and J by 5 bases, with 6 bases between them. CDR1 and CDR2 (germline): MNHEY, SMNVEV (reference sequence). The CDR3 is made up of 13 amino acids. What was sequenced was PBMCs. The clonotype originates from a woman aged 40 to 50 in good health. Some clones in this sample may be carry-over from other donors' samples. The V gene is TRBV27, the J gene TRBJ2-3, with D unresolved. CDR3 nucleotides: TGTGCCAGCAGTTTATCTCGTGGAGATACGCAGTATTTT. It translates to CASSLSRGDTQYF.